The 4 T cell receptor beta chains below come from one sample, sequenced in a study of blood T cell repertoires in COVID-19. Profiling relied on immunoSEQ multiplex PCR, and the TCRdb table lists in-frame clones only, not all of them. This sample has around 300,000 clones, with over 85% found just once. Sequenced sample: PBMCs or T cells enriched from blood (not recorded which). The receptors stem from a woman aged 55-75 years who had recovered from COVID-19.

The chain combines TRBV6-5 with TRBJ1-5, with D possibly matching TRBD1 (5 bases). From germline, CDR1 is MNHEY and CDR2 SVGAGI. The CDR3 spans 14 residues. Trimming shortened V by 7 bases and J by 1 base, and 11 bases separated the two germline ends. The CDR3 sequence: CASIGGASNQPQHF. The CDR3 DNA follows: TGTGCCAGCATCGGTGGGGCGAGCAATCAGCCCCAGCATTTT.

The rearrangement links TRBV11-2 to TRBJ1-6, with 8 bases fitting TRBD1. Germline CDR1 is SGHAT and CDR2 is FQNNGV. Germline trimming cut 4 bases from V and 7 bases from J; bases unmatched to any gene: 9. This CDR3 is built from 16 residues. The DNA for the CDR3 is TGTGCCAGCAGCTCTTTAGGCGGGACAGGCAATTCACCCCTCCACTTT. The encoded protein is CASSSLGGTGNSPLHF.

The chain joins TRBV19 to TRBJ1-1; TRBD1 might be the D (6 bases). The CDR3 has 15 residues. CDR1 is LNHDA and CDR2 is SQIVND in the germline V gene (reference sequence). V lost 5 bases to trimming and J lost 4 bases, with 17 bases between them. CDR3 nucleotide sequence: TGTGCCAGTAGTCTCATAGGGGGAATCGGCACTGAAGCTTTCTTT. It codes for CASSLIGGIGTEAFF.

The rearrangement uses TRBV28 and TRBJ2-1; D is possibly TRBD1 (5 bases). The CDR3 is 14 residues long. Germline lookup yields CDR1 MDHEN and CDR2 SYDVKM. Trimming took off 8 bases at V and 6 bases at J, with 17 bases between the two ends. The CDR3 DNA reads TGTGCCAGCTTTACTCAGGGATCCCCCAATGAGCAGTTCTTC. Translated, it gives CASFTQGSPNEQFF. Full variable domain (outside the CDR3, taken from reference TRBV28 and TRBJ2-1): DVKVTQSSRYLVKRTGEKVFLECVQDMDHENMFWYRQDPGLGLRLIYFSYDVKMKEKGDIPEGYSVSREKKERFSLILESASTNQTSMYLCASFTQGSPNEQFFGPGTRLTVL.